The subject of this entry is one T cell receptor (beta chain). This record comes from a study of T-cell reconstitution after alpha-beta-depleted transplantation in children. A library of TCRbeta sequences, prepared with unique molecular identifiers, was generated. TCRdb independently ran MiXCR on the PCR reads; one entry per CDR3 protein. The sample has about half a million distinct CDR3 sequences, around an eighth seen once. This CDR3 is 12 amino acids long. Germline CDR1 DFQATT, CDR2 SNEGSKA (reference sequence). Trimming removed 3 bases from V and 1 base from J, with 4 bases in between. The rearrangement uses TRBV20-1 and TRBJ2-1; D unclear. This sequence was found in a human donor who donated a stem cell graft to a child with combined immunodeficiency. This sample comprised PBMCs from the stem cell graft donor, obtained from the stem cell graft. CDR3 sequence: CSARRSYNEQFF. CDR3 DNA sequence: TGCAGTGCTAGGCGGTCCTACAATGAGCAGTTCTTC.